This T cell receptor (beta chain) was identified during a study of blood T cell repertoires in COVID-19. The wider study: The study drew acute and convalescent COVID-19 samples from the United States, Italy and Spain. T cells, B-cell-depleted T cells, or PBMCs supplied cDNA or gDNA.

The CDR3 contains 15 residues. Germline assignment: CDR1 MNHEY and CDR2 SVGEGT. The junction had 7 bases not matched to a gene; V was cut back by 5 bases and J by 0 bases. Original processing methods: Nucleated cell counts were estimated from reference gene primer amplification. This table comes from immunoSEQ multiplex PCR, and its TCRdb copy is limited to in-frame clones, with some not included. V and J calls and clone size come straight from that table; D and trimming were deduced from the DNA. Of 200,000 to 250,000 clones detected, roughly 82% appear once; the ten largest clones hold over 9.5%. Sample: peripheral blood. The TCR sequence derives from a woman aged 40 to 49 with acute or convalescent COVID-19. The chain has TRBV6-2 or TRBV6-3 and TRBJ2-7; TRBD2 aligns across 7 bases. The CDR3 here is CASSRAGDRSYEQYF. DNA for the CDR3: TGTGCCAGCAGTCGGGCGGGGGATCGCTCCTACGAGCAGTACTTC.